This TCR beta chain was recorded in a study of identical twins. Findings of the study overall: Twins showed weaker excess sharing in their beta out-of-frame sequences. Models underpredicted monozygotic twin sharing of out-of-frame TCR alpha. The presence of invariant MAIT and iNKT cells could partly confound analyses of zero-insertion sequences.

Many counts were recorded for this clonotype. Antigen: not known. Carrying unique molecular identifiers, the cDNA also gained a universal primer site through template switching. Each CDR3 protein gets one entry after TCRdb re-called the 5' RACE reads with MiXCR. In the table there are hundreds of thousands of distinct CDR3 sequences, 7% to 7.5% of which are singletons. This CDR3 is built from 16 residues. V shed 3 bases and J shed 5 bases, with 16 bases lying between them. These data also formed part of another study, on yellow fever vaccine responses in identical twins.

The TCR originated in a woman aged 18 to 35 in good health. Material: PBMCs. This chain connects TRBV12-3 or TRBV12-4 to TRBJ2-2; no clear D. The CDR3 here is CASSLLVTSRTGELFF. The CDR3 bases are TGTGCCAGCAGTTTGTTAGTGACATCGCGAACCGGGGAGCTGTTTTTT.